At least ten counts were recorded for the clone carrying this T cell receptor (beta chain). Uncontrolled infections, other autoimmune diseases, pregnancy or lactation led to exclusion of patients. Sampled blood dates from first hyperthyroidism diagnosis, and it precedes any ophthalmopathy symptoms. It was around 10 ml of fresh peripheral blood that supplied the PBMCs. These data come from a study of T cells in Graves' hyperthyroidism and ophthalmopathy. Regions amplified from RNA transcripts were the TCR beta CDR3 regions. The TCR CDR3 first-round RT-PCR relied on the HTBI primer set. From the multiplex PCR reads, TCRdb called clonotypes with MiXCR, one entry per CDR3 protein. The sample lists roughly 180,000 distinct CDR3 sequences; 9.4% were seen once. The sequencing sample was made of blood. This receptor was identified in a woman between 18 and 30 years old with Graves' hyperthyroidism that later progressed to Graves' ophthalmopathy.

CDR3 coding DNA: TGTGCCAGCAGTTCCGGAGGCCGGAGCTATGGCTACACCTTC. It is translated as CASSSGGRSYGYTF. This chain uses TRBV28 with TRBJ1-2; D is uncertain. CDR1 and CDR2 (germline): MDHEN, SYDVKM. CDR3 length: 14 residues. V was cut by 4 bases and J by 4 bases, with 13 bases left in between.